One and the same sample provided the 14 T cell receptor beta chains below, sequenced in a study of blood T cell repertoires in COVID-19. Measured with immunoSEQ multiplex PCR; TCRdb has only the in-frame clones, and not every one. There are approximately 77,000 clones in the sample; roughly 76% occur only once, and about 16% lies in the top ten. Sequencing was done on a sample of peripheral blood. The origin of the receptors is a man in his 70s with active or convalescent COVID-19.

J is TRBJ2-7 and V is TRBV5-1, with D unresolved. Germline loops: CDR1 SGHRS, CDR2 YFSETQ. This CDR3 comprises 13 residues. Trimming removed 3 bases at V and 5 bases at J, with 12 bases between. The CDR3 loop reads CASSSNSLDEQYF. DNA of the CDR3: TGCGCCAGCAGCTCGAACAGTTTGGACGAGCAGTACTTC.

The CDR3 spells CANQRDEQYF. In DNA, the CDR3 is TGCGCCAACCAGCGGGACGAGCAGTACTTC. The rearrangement joins TRBV10-1 to TRBJ2-7, with D possibly matching TRBD2 (6 bases). CDR3 length equals 10 residues. From germline, CDR1 is WNHNN and CDR2 SYGVQD (reference sequence). V was pared by 10 bases and J by 5 bases, with 9 bases between.

This chain connects TRBV6-5 to TRBJ2-3, with 7 nucleotides matching TRBD1. With 6 bases clipped from V and 5 bases from J, the junction kept 5 bases outside the gene matches. This CDR3 is 13 amino acids long. Germline CDR1 reads MNHEY; CDR2 reads SVGAGI. CDR3: CASRGTVLDTQYF. The DNA of the CDR3 is TGTGCCAGCAGAGGGACAGTCCTAGATACGCAGTATTTT.

This chain links TRBV3-1 (or the pseudogene TRBV3-2) with TRBJ1-1; tentative D call: TRBD1 (5 bases). Trimming took off 7 bases at V and 5 bases at J, with 14 bases between the two ends. The V gene's germline CDR1 is LGHDT and CDR2 YNNKEL (reference sequence). This CDR3 contains 13 residues. The CDR3 loop reads CASISAGGTEAFF. Here the CDR3 DNA reads TGTGCCAGCATCAGTGCCGGGGGAACTGAAGCTTTCTTT.

The chain has TRBV6-5 and TRBJ2-1; 7 nucleotides agree with TRBD2. With 7 bases clipped from V and 7 bases from J, the junction kept 7 bases outside the gene matches. CDR3 length equals 13 residues. Germline V lookup: CDR1 MNHEY, CDR2 SVGAGI. CDR3 sequence reads: CASKRGLMNEQFF. The CDR3 nucleotides read TGTGCCAGCAAGCGGGGTCTGATGAATGAGCAGTTCTTC.

The gene calls are TRBV5-1 and TRBJ1-2; TRBD1 agrees at 12 bases. Germline lookup yields CDR1 SGHRS and CDR2 YFSETQ. CDR3 length equals 15 residues. V shed 2 bases, J shed 7 bases, and the junction held 6 bases outside the gene matches. CDR3 in DNA: TGCGCCAGCAGCTTACAGGGACAGGGGGCCGGTGGCTACACCTTC. It codes for CASSLQGQGAGGYTF.

This clone was counted a few times. The chain uses TRBV28 and TRBJ2-7, with a weak D call TRBD2 (5 bases). The CDR3 is 13 amino acids. The germline gives CDR1 MDHEN, CDR2 SYDVKM. Deletions cut 7 bases from V and 5 bases from J, with 15 bases between. The CDR3 DNA sequence: TGTGCCAGCAATGGAGGCTTGAGAAACGAGCAGTACTTC. It is translated as CASNGGLRNEQYF.

The chain has TRBV5-5 and TRBJ1-5; 9 positions agree with TRBD1. CDR1 is SGHKS, CDR2 YYEKEE, per germline (reference sequence). Germline trimming cut 4 bases from V and 6 bases from J; bases unmatched to any gene: 8. This CDR3 is 15 amino acids long. For the CDR3, the DNA is TGTGCCAGCAGCCTGACAGGGGGAAACACTCAGCCCCAGCATTTT. This gives the protein CASSLTGGNTQPQHF.

The chain uses TRBV5-1 and TRBJ2-5; weak D call: TRBD2 (7 bases). With 5 bases removed from V and 1 base from J, the gap between germline ends came to 12 bases. This CDR3 comprises 14 residues. Germline CDR1 SGHRS, CDR2 YFSETQ. Written as DNA, the CDR3 is TGCGCCAGCAGGCTCGGGGGGCTCCAAGAGACCCAGTACTTC. This sequence encodes CASRLGGLQETQYF. Supplemented by reference TRBV5-1 and TRBJ2-5, the full variable domain reads KAGVTQTPRYLIKTRGQQVTLSCSPISGHRSVSWYQQTPGQGLQFLFEYFSETQRNKGNFPGRFSGRQFSNSRSEMNVSTLELGDSALYLCASRLGGLQETQYFGPGTRLLVL.

The gene calls are TRBV7-9 and TRBJ1-3, with D maybe TRBD1 (6 bases). The CDR3 is 13 amino acids. Germline V CDR1 and CDR2: SEHNR, FQNEAQ (reference sequence). Trimming removed 6 bases at V and 1 base at J, with 7 bases between. The CDR3 DNA reads as TGTGCCAGCAGAACAGGGTCTGGAAACACCATATATTTT. Translating it yields CASRTGSGNTIYF.

As concerns this clone: This sample includes further DNA sequences coding for the same CDR3. The chain is built from TRBV5-4 and TRBJ1-2; D is perhaps TRBD1 (5 bases). The germline V and J ends were trimmed by 4 bases and 5 bases, with 12 bases remaining between them. The CDR3 has 13 amino acids. CDR1 is SGHNT and CDR2 is YYREEE in the germline V gene (reference sequence). CDR3 sequence reads: CASSPGEEYGYTF. CDR3 sequence (DNA): TGTGCCAGCAGCCCGGGGGAGGAGTATGGCTACACCTTC.

The V gene is TRBV6-5, the J gene TRBJ1-3; a weak D match, TRBD1 (6 bases). CDR3 length: 15 residues. The ends were cut back, 8 bases at V and 2 bases at J, with 16 bases in the middle. CDR1 MNHEY and CDR2 SVGAGI come from the germline V gene. CDR3 residues: CASFFGTSTGNTIYF. The DNA for the CDR3 is TGTGCCAGCTTCTTCGGGACAAGCACTGGAAACACCATATATTTT.

V and J are TRBV15 and TRBJ2-7; D possibly corresponds to TRBD1 (6 bases). Germline assignment: CDR1 LNHNV and CDR2 YYDKDF (reference sequence). The CDR3 has 14 amino acids. V shed 2 bases and J shed 2 bases, with 10 bases lying between them. CDR3 region: CATSRSGTTYEQYF. CDR3 nucleotide sequence: TGTGCCACCAGCAGATCCGGGACAACCTACGAGCAGTACTTC.

In this sample, this clone turned up once. This rearrangement joins TRBV12-5 to TRBJ2-1; TRBD2 matches 8 bases. V shed 3 bases and J 12 bases; nucleotides not matched to a gene: 10. Germline V lookup: CDR1 LGHNT, CDR2 FRNRAP. The CDR3 has 14 residues. The CDR3 is CASGLTGGRLGQFF. For the CDR3, the DNA is TGTGCTAGTGGTTTAACGGGGGGGCGTTTAGGGCAGTTCTTC.